This TCR beta chain was found in a study of Ad26.COV2.S vaccination and SARS-CoV-2 variants. Noted treatment: about 20 received Ad26.COV2.S at low or high dose, single or two shots; 5 received placebo; per-sample allocation not given. Samples were taken on day 63 after the first vaccine or placebo injection. Adults aged 18-55 years in Boston included the donor. The CDR3 has 14 amino acids. V lost 3 bases and J 1 base, leaving 10 bases between the germline ends. CDR1 is KGHSH and CDR2 is LQKENI in the germline V gene. Study-wide results and limits: Spike-specific responses of CD8+ and CD4+ T cells were reported to display substantial breadth after vaccination.

To note about this clone: Its antigen is currently unknown.

The repertoire was sequenced with immunoSEQ multiplex PCR; TCRdb's copy has only in-frame clones and lacks some. Seen here are hundreds of thousands of clones, 83% observed once, and the top ten hold just under 7.5%. This specimen consisted of peripheral blood, obtained in a trial of Ad26.COV2.S vaccine versus placebo. This chain connects TRBV18 to TRBJ2-7, with D possibly TRBD1 on 5 matching bases. The clonotype comes from a person aged 18-65 years who received the Ad26.COV2.S COVID-19 vaccine or a placebo. The CDR3 here is CASSPVAGSYEQYF. CDR3 coding DNA: TGTGCCAGCTCACCCGTCGCAGGGTCCTACGAGCAGTACTTC. The full variable domain, rest sourced from reference TRBV18 and TRBJ2-7, is NAGVMQNPRHLVRRRGQEARLRCSPMKGHSHVYWYRQLPEEGLKFMVYLQKENIIDESGMPKERFSAEFPKEGPSILRIQQVVRGDSAAYFCASSPVAGSYEQYFGPGTRLTVT.